This record concerns one T cell receptor (beta chain) sequence. It lacks a known antigen. Per-base qualities were not stored, and no clone one base away is much larger. Receptor amplification or capture employed the immunoSEQ multiplex PCR assay. For the multiplex PCR, a mixture combining 60 forward primers for TCR Vbeta segments and 13 reverse primers for TCR Jbeta segments was used. The CDR3 region of rearranged TCR beta genes was amplified from genomic DNA with a multiplex PCR assay. Amplified TCR beta libraries were sequenced as 87-base-pair reads on the Illumina HiSeq System. The paper's processing steps were these. A later analysis counted some 74 million unique TCR beta chains across the 666 repertoires, and roughly 9.9 million of these chains were shared by at least two donors. Raw reads were error-corrected and collapsed into unique sequences by a nearest-neighbor algorithm in which closely related sequences were merged to remove PCR and sequencing errors. To assign V, D and J gene segments, CDR3 sequences were aligned to IMGT reference sequences. For a sequence to be retained, at least a six-nucleotide match to both a V gene segment and a J gene segment was required. A rearrangement counted as productive if the CDR3 had no stop codons and remained in frame with V and J, and every other rearrangement counted as non-productive. Following IMGT convention, CDR3 was defined as the stretch from the second conserved V-encoded cysteine to the conserved J-encoded phenylalanine. In an earlier analysis of 587 of the donors, sequences lacking an unambiguous match to a single V gene segment were excluded. In an earlier analysis of several hundred of the donors, V segments were called functional above 56.7% productive rearrangements and were called segregating when the between-donor standard deviation exceeded 5%. A statistical classification framework was developed to diagnose cytomegalovirus status using the catalog of TCR beta chain sequences. A later analysis assigned V and J genes by comparing TCR nucleotide sequences with IMGT/GENE-DB human TR gene sequences. A later analysis assigned CDR3 sequences and most-parsimonious VDJ recombination scenarios with the TCRdist pipeline. In a later analysis, every TCR beta chain was defined by the combination of its CDR3 amino acid sequence and its V-gene family, and reads without a unique V-gene family were dropped. A later analysis removed 550 to 650 highly shared, low-generation-probability nucleotide sequences to deal with suspected cross-contamination and a sequencing artifact. For each public chain, a later analysis derived a clonal expansion index from normalized ranks of inferred template counts within each repertoire. In a later analysis, generation probabilities were computed with a VDJ recombination model fitted to out-of-frame rearrangements, and the resulting probabilities were checked against IGoR. In a later analysis, hypergeometric tests were used to score TCR-TCR, TCR-HLA and TCR-CMV co-occurrence, with a repertoire-size bias correction applied to TCR pairs. In a later analysis, false discovery rates were estimated by permuting HLA or CMV assignments 20 times. A later analysis grouped co-occurring TCRs with DBSCAN, adding TCRdist sequence similarity when clustering within HLA-allele-positive subsets. Repertoires with fewer than 30,000 or more than 120,000 public chains, plus five repertoires with anomalous nucleotide sharing, were excluded from co-occurrence clustering. TCRdb obtained this table from immuneACCESS and retained in-frame rearrangements with V and J assigned. These tables miss some clones; where compared with another copy, unresolved V genes account for less than half of the shortfall, and the remainder is unexplained. That table furnishes V, J and clone size, whereas the DNA furnished D and trimming. The sample table lists 100,000 or so clones, roughly four fifths of them with a count of one. Clones ranked in the top ten supply 12% to 15% of the sample.

These data are taken from a study of cytomegalovirus exposure and HLA in healthy donors (dated by TCRdb to about 2017). For the study in its entirety: In an earlier analysis of several hundred of the donors, 250 to 350 Gb of sequence data and 100 million or so unique TCR beta sequences from about 179 million T cells were reported. HLA typing included class I and class II loci at four-digit resolution. The study used immunosequencing to profile the T cell repertoires of around 600 subjects and linked those repertoires to cytomegalovirus serostatus. All discovery cohort repertoires had been generated using a single sequencing platform. The later analysis used no new phenotypic data to find candidate immune exposures, relying instead on TCR beta sequences and their occurrence across donors. Among the approximately 400 genotyped donors, around 81% belonged to the genetic ancestry cluster associated with self-reported Caucasian donors. The aim of the study was to test whether cataloging public T cell receptors could identify signatures of past pathogen exposure. In a later analysis, previously published TCR beta repertoires from hundreds of donors were re-analyzed and high-resolution HLA genotyping was added so that TCR occurrence patterns could be studied. An earlier analysis of a few hundred of the donors applied high-throughput TCR beta sequencing to assess whether each TCR beta V gene segment acted as functional or pseudogenic. Because of strong linkage in the cohort, four or five DR-DQ haplotypes were treated as single units for association and clustering. The number of donors typed differed by locus, with 629-630 for A, B, C, DRB1 and DQB1, approximately 500 for DQA1, about 610 for DPA1, and some 440 for DPB1. Donor age, sex, ethnicity and CMV serostatus were collected together with the repertoire data. An early release that covered about 600 HLA-typed donors contained approximately 290 gigabases of sequencing data and 65 million to 100 million unique TCR sequences. Across 398 genotyped donors of the cohort, an average of approximately 200,000 unique TCR beta nucleotide sequences per donor were sequenced, and 15% to 20% of those sequences were non-productive. Besides the first cohort of about 730 subjects, a separate validation cohort made up of around 120 different subjects was used. A later genetic analysis used genome-wide SNP genotypes for about 55% of the 666 donors, treating that subset as a discovery cohort. To predict cytomegalovirus infection status, the study brought together high-throughput TCR immunosequencing, statistical association of individual TCRs with disease status, and machine learning. The paper's findings and limits, for the study overall: A later analysis found that HLA-associated TCR beta chains were more clonally expanded and had lower generation probabilities than equally common non-associated chains. Linkage disequilibrium might explain the correlated functional status among segregating V segments, but an unknown experimental factor could not be excluded. Most TCR sequences were seen in very few donors, while some public TCRs were found in many individuals. According to a later analysis, most CMV-associated TCR beta chains appeared to be HLA-restricted, and the HLA associations seemed to be driven largely by CMV exposure. In a later analysis, 16,951 TCR beta sequences were associated with specific HLA alleles at a false discovery rate of 0.05. A few of the identified cytomegalovirus-associated TCR beta chains were confirmed in vitro to be specific for cytomegalovirus antigens. A further reported finding was that TCR beta sequences accurately predicted the HLA-A and HLA-B alleles for most subjects in the first cohort. The 87-base-pair reads could not distinguish some IMGT-functional V segments, including TRBV6-2 and TRBV6-3, so those segments were excluded. In a later analysis, TCR association rates were found to vary across HLA loci, with the most associated TCRs seen for DRB1 alleles and the fewest for HLA-C alleles. Because some donors lacked HLA typing at each locus, the association tests relied only on the typed subset. The only immune exposure information available for the cohort was CMV serostatus. When HLA alleles, especially DR and DQ, strongly co-occurred, attributing TCR associations to individual alleles was difficult. Roughly uniform sequencing depth across donors was assumed in presence/absence analyses, although this assumption may not hold. Compared with the roughly 710-donor mean, donors in an Asian-associated ancestry cluster had fewer N-insertions in productive TCRs, according to a later genetic analysis. In a later genetic analysis, a missense DCLRE1C variant was associated with V-gene and J-gene trimming of TCR beta chains, and the association was replicated in an independent cohort. In the study, 164 TCR beta chains were listed as associated with cytomegalovirus. This cohort had only TCR beta chains sequenced, and the lack of alpha or paired-chain data limited which features could be detected. Because counts were too low, about 18 rarely observed V segments, including chromosome 9 orphons, were left out of the earlier analysis of about 620 of the donors. Several of the top co-occurrence clusters appeared to be linked to parvovirus B19, influenza, CMV and Epstein-Barr virus, according to a later analysis. It was suggested by the authors that the approach could potentially be generalized to other disease states and immunological phenotypes. A cluster of highly shared sequence variants was judged likely to be a technical artifact of the sequencing pipeline. In both the original and validation cohorts, the classifier was reported to diagnose cytomegalovirus status with high specificity and sensitivity. In an earlier analysis of about 600 of the donors, most TCR beta V segments appeared in productive rearrangements about 90% or about 30% of the time, broadly matching IMGT annotations.

The cohort comprised hundreds of healthy bone marrow donors. At the time of sampling, every cohort member was nominally healthy, though immune exposures that went unrecorded were likely present. The donor tested CMV seropositive, placing the donor among the 290 or so seropositive members of the cohort. Each donor provided a peripheral blood sample, and peripheral blood mononuclear cells were used for TCR beta sequencing. The Qiagen DNeasy Blood Extraction Kit was used to extract genomic DNA from the blood cell samples. The germline V gene gives CDR1 as MNHNS and CDR2 as SASEGT. The CDR3 contains 16 residues, cysteine and phenylalanine counted. Solely the CDR3 DNA is kept, with 48 bases framed from the first base. The V end gives up 2 bases and the J end 0 bases, leaving 5 bases in the junction not matched to a gene.

The receptor comes from a male donor in good health and CMV-seropositive. The chain is made from TRBV6-1 and TRBJ2-7; TRBD1 fits 9 bases in the junction. Specimen: PBMCs. The nucleotide sequence reads TGTGCCAGCAGTGAAACAAGGGGACAGGGCTCCTACGAGCAGTACTTC. The translation is CASSETRGQGSYEQYF.